This T cell receptor beta chain was documented in a study of T cell changes during pregnancy in multiple sclerosis. The V and J ends lost 4 bases and 9 bases, in that order; junction bases with no gene match: 8. The length of the CDR3 is 15 residues. Germline CDR1 SGHTS, CDR2 YDEGEE. This table comes from immunoSEQ multiplex PCR, and its TCRdb copy is limited to in-frame clones, with some not included. The sample includes about 58,000 clones, about 90% of them seen just once. The V and J genes are TRBV5-8 and TRBJ2-3; the match to TRBD2 covers 13 bases. The receptor comes from a female donor in good health, enrolled as a control in a pregnancy study. This material consisted of CD4+ T cells from peripheral blood mononuclear cells, taken after pregnancy. The CDR3 DNA reads TGTGCCAGCAGCCCTACTAGCGGGGGGGCGGGCACGCAGTATTTT. Translating it yields CASSPTSGGAGTQYF.